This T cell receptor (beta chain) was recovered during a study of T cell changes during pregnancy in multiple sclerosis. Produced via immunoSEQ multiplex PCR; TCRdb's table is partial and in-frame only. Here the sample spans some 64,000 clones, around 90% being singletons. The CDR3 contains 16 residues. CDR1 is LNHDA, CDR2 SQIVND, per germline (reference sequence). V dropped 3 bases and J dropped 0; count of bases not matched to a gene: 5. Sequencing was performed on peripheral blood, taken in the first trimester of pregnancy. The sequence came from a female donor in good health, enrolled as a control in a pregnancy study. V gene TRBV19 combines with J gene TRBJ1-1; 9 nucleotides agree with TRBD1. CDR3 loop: CASSIPGQGMNTEAFF. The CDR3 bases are TGTGCCAGTAGTATCCCGGGACAGGGAATGAACACTGAAGCTTTCTTT.